The sequence of this T cell receptor beta chain was determined in a study of T cell responses to AZD1222 COVID-19 vaccine. Study overall: Pooling of second doses given at about 4 or about 12 weeks was done.

Findings of the study overall: Repertoires in all cases were sampled only once the peak T cell response had passed. Clonal diversity may have been underestimated in mostly white British donors.

Produced via immunoSEQ multiplex PCR; TCRdb's table is partial and in-frame only. The top ten clones hold around 2% of a sample with more than 140,000 clones, roughly 88% of them seen once. V dropped 3 bases and J dropped 1 base, with 6 bases sitting between them. Germline V lookup: CDR1 GTSNPN, CDR2 SVGIG (reference sequence). CDR3 length: 12 amino acids. For this clone: No antigen is known for it.

The sequence was obtained from an adult in good health. The sample here was peripheral blood, taken on day 0 of AZD1222 vaccination. The chain carries TRBV30 and TRBJ1-2; D gene unclear. The CDR3, as DNA: TGTGCCTGGAGCGACATTAACTATGGCTACACCTTC. The encoded protein is CAWSDINYGYTF.